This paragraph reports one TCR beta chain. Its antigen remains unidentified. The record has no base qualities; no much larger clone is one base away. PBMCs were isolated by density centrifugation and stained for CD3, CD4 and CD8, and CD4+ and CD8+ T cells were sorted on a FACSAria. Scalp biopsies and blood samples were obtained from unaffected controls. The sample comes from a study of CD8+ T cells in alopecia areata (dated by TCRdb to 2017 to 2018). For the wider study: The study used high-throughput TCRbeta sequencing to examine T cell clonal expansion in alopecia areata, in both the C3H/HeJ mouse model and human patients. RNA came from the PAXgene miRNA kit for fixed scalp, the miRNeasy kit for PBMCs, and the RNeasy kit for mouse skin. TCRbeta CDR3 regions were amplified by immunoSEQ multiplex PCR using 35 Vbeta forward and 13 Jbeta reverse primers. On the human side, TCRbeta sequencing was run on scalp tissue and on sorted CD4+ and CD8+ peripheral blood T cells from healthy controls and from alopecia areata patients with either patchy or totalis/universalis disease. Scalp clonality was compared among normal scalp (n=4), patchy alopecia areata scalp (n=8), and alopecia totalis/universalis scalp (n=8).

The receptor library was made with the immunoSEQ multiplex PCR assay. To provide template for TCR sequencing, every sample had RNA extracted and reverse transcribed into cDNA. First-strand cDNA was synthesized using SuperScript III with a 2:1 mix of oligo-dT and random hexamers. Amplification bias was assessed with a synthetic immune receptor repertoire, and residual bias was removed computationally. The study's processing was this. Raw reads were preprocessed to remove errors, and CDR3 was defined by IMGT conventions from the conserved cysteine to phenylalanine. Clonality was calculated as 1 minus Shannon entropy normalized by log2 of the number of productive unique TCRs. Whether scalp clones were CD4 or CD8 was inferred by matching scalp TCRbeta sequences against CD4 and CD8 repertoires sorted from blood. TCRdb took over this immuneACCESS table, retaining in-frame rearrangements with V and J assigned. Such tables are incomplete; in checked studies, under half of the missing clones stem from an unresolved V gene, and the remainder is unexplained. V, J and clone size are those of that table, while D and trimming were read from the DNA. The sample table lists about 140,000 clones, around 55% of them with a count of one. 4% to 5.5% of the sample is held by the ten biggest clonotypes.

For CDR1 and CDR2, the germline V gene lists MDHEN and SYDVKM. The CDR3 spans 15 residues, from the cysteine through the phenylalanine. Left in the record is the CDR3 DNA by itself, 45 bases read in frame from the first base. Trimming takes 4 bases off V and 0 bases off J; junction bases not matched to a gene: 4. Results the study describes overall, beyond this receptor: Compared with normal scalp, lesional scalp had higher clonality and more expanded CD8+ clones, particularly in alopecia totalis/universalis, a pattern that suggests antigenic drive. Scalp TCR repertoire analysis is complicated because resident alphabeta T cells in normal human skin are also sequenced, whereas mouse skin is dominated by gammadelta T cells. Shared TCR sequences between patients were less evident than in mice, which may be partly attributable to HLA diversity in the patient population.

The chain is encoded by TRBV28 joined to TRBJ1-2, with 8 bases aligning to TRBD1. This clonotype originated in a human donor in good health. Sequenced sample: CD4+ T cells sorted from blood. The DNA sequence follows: TGTGCCAGCAGTTCGACAGGGGAGGCTAACTATGGCTACACCTTC. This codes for CASSSTGEANYGYTF.